The 28 T cell receptor beta chains listed next were all sequenced from one sample in a study of neurological immune-mediated disorders. Stated time point: longitudinal time-point 3. TCRdb re-analysed the 5' RACE reads in MiXCR, keeping a single row per CDR3 protein. The sample carries approximately 58,000 distinct CDR3 sequences, roughly 8.8% recorded once. The sample comprised PBMCs. All receptors derive from a woman between 40 and 55 years old in good health.

About this clonotype itself: Just one base apart from a much larger clone, this may be a read error. This chain connects TRBV20-1 to TRBJ1-6; D not resolved. Germline lookup yields CDR1 DFQATT and CDR2 SNEGSKA (reference sequence). Trimming shortened V by 4 bases and J by 0 bases, and 10 bases separated the two germline ends. This CDR3 comprises 15 residues. The CDR3 nucleotides are TGCAGTGCTAAGCTGGATATCTCCTATAATTCACCCCTCCACTTT. This gives the protein CSAKLDISYNSPLHF.

This clonotype has ten or more counts. V usage is TRBV7-8 and J usage is TRBJ2-4; TRBD1 or TRBD2 may be the D gene (5 bases each). The CDR3 sequence is 15 residues long. Germline CDR1 SGHVS, CDR2 FQNEAQ. The V end was cut by 4 bases, the J end by 6 bases, with 16 bases between. CDR3: CASSSGTELINIQYF. CDR3 nucleotides: TGTGCCAGCAGCTCCGGGACGGAACTTATAAACATTCAGTACTTC.

This clonotype has a count of ten or more. The chain carries TRBV4-3 and TRBJ2-7; D call uncertain. Germline CDR1 LGHNA, CDR2 YSLEER. The CDR3 totals 15 residues. V was clipped by 1 base and J by 3 bases, with 13 bases between them. The CDR3 loop is CASSQGQERYYEQYF. CDR3 DNA sequence: TGCGCCAGCAGCCAAGGTCAGGAGAGATACTACGAGCAGTACTTC.

The sample holds many counts of this clonotype. The rearrangement links TRBV12-3 or TRBV12-4 to TRBJ2-7, with 14 bases aligning to TRBD2. V trimming: 5 bases; J trimming: 7 bases; junction bases outside the gene matches: 4. The CDR3 is 14 amino acids. CDR3 sequence reads: CASSRGLAGVEQYF. The DNA for the CDR3 is TGTGCCAGCAGTCGGGGACTAGCGGGGGTTGAGCAGTACTTC.

This clonotype was seen at least ten times. The V gene is TRBV5-1, the J gene TRBJ2-3, with 8 bases that match TRBD2. Germline V CDR1 and CDR2: SGHRS, YFSETQ. J gave up 4 bases and V 7 bases, and 11 bases lay outside the gene matches. This CDR3 has 15 residues. CDR3 in amino acids: CASAGGRSNADTQYF. In nucleotides, the CDR3 is TGCGCCAGCGCCGGCGGGAGGTCTAATGCAGATACGCAGTATTTT.

This clonotype was recorded many times. The V gene is TRBV27, the J gene TRBJ2-1; no reliable D call. Trimming removed 1 base from V and 8 bases from J, with 12 bases in between. The length of the CDR3 is 14 residues. The germline gives CDR1 MNHEY, CDR2 SMNVEV (reference sequence). The CDR3 DNA is TGTGCCAGCAGTTTATTGAGTACAGCCGATGAGCAGTTCTTC. It codes for CASSLLSTADEQFF.

Ten or more counts support this clonotype. The chain employs TRBV5-1 and TRBJ2-3; TRBD2 agrees at 7 bases. There are 17 residues in the CDR3. Germline CDR1 reads SGHRS; CDR2 reads YFSETQ. The junction had 10 bases not matched to a gene; V was cut back by 3 bases and J by 0 bases. Here the CDR3 DNA reads TGCGCCAGCAGCTGGGGCACTAGCGCAGATAGCACAGATACGCAGTATTTT. This encodes CASSWGTSADSTDTQYF.

This clonotype was seen at least ten times. The chain links TRBV20-1 to TRBJ1-2, with D possibly being TRBD1 (6 bases). The germline V and J ends were trimmed by 5 bases and 1 base, with 11 bases remaining between them. Germline V gives CDR1 DFQATT, CDR2 SNEGSKA (reference sequence). The CDR3 covers 13 residues. CDR3 coding DNA: TGCAGTGCTTCCCTCAGGGGTAACTATGGCTACACCTTC. It is translated as CSASLRGNYGYTF.

This clonotype occurred many times. V and J are TRBV15 and TRBJ2-7; 9 nucleotides agree with TRBD2. With 1 base clipped from V and 7 bases from J, the junction kept 14 bases outside the gene matches. Germline CDR1 and CDR2: LNHNV and YYDKDF (reference sequence). CDR3 length: 17 residues. CDR3 region: CATSRGLAGYIEEEQYF. The CDR3 bases are TGTGCCACCAGCAGAGGGCTAGCGGGGTATATCGAAGAGGAGCAGTACTTC.

Ten or more counts support this clonotype. The genes are TRBV6-6 and TRBJ2-7, with D maybe TRBD1 (6 bases). Between the trimmed V and J ends, which lost 0 bases and 0 bases, there was a span of 12 bases. Germline V gene lookup returns CDR1 MNHNY and CDR2 SVGAGI (reference sequence). There are 16 residues in the CDR3. The CDR3 sequence: CASSYSSWTVSYEQYF. The CDR3 DNA reads TGTGCCAGCAGTTACTCGAGCTGGACAGTCTCCTACGAGCAGTACTTC.

This clonotype was found many times. This chain joins TRBV3-1 and TRBJ2-1; TRBD1 agrees at 8 bases. Germline V gene sequence: CDR1 LGHDT, CDR2 YNNKEL (reference sequence). The CDR3 totals 17 residues. Trimming at V came to 6 bases and at J to 3 bases, leaving 13 bases not matched to a gene. DNA of the CDR3: TGTGCCAGCAGAAGAGAATTGACAGGGGTAGGCTACAATGAGCAGTTCTTC. Amino acid sequence: CASRRELTGVGYNEQFF.

This clonotype was seen repeatedly, ten times or more. This chain joins TRBV5-1 and TRBJ1-2, with a weak D call TRBD1 (6 bases). This CDR3 has 15 amino acids. V lost 0 bases and J lost 12, with 21 bases in between. CDR1 and CDR2 (germline): SGHRS, YFSETQ. This CDR3 is CASSLATGPSEEDTF. Written as DNA, the CDR3 is TGCGCCAGCAGCTTGGCGACAGGCCCTTCGGAGGAGGACACCTTC.

In its sample, this clonotype was seen many times. The rearrangement links TRBV29-1 to TRBJ1-1, with 8 nucleotides matching TRBD1. Trimming took 4 bases from V and 4 from J; bases not matched to a gene: 8. This CDR3 is 14 amino acids long. In germline, CDR1 is SQVTM, CDR2 ANQGSEA. The CDR3 DNA sequence: TGCAGCGTTGGAGGGAACAGGGGGATCACTGAAGCTTTCTTT. This sequence encodes CSVGGNRGITEAFF.

This clonotype occurred many times. The chain uses TRBV7-3 and TRBJ1-1; TRBD1 matches 7 bases. The germline V gene encodes CDR1 SGHTA and CDR2 FQGTGA. Germline trimming cut 5 bases from V and 3 bases from J; bases unmatched to any gene: 3. The CDR3 runs to 13 residues. In DNA form, the CDR3 reads TGTGCCAGCAGCGTCCAGGGGGACACTGAAGCTTTCTTT. Its protein product is CASSVQGDTEAFF.

This clonotype has ten or more counts. This sequence joins TRBV10-3 and TRBJ1-1; TRBD1 is a possible D gene (6 bases). Per germline, CDR1 ENHRY and CDR2 SYGVKD. There are 16 residues in the CDR3. Trimming stripped 4 bases from V and 1 base from J, with 16 bases between. For the CDR3, the DNA is TGTGCCATCAGTGGGCCACCGGGACACACGAACACTGAAGCTTTCTTT. This sequence encodes CAISGPPGHTNTEAFF.

This clonotype was counted ten times or more. V usage is TRBV5-5 and J usage is TRBJ1-4; D uncertain. The CDR3 loop spans 18 amino acids. The V gene lost 0 bases and the J gene lost 7 bases, with 22 bases spanning the gap. The V gene's germline CDR1 is SGHKS and CDR2 YYEKEE (reference sequence). CDR3 DNA: TGTGCCAGCAGCTTGGTCTTGGCAGGACCGGCGGGAGGTGAAAAACTGTTTTTT. Translated: CASSLVLAGPAGGEKLFF.

This clonotype was observed a handful of times. This rearrangement joins TRBV18 to TRBJ2-7, with a weak D call TRBD1 (6 bases). V lost 1 base and J lost 1, with 8 bases in between. CDR1 and CDR2 from the germline V gene are KGHSH and LQKENI. The CDR3 length is 14 residues. CDR3 protein: CASSPHRESYEQYF. In DNA form, the CDR3 reads TGTGCCAGCTCACCACACAGGGAGTCCTACGAGCAGTACTTC. The full variable domain, its missing parts supplied by reference TRBV18 and TRBJ2-7, is NAGVMQNPRHLVRRRGQEARLRCSPMKGHSHVYWYRQLPEEGLKFMVYLQKENIIDESGMPKERFSAEFPKEGPSILRIQQVVRGDSAAYFCASSPHRESYEQYFGPGTRLTVT.

This clonotype is categorized as medium-sized. The rearrangement uses TRBV10-2 and TRBJ2-1; D is possibly TRBD1 (5 bases). In germline, CDR1 is WSHSY, CDR2 SAAADI. The length of the CDR3 is 14 residues. Trimming pared 7 bases from V and 7 bases from J, leaving 17 bases between. CDR3 residues: CASTPQGRLNEQFF. As DNA, the CDR3 is TGCGCCAGCACCCCGCAGGGCCGGTTGAATGAGCAGTTCTTC.

This clonotype was seen ten or more times. This chain uses TRBV11-3 with TRBJ2-5; 8 positions agree with TRBD1. Looked up from germline, CDR1 is SGHNT and CDR2 is YENEEA. The J segment lost 5 bases and the V segment lost 5 bases, leaving 13 bases of the junction unmatched. This CDR3 is built from 16 residues. CDR3 loop: CASSDGQGASAETQYF. DNA for the CDR3: TGTGCCAGCAGCGACGGACAGGGTGCGTCTGCGGAGACCCAGTACTTC.

This clonotype has more than one count but fewer than ten. The gene calls are TRBV6-2 or TRBV6-3 and TRBJ2-1; 10 bases match TRBD2. After removal of 5 bases from V and 7 bases from J, the junction contained 11 bases not matched to a gene. Germline CDR1 is MNHEY and CDR2 is SVGEGT. CDR3 length: 16 amino acids. The CDR3 reads CASSGFPGLARNEQFF. The CDR3 nucleotides are TGTGCCAGCAGTGGATTCCCGGGACTAGCGAGAAATGAGCAGTTCTTC.

This clonotype was observed many times. V gene TRBV12-3 or TRBV12-4 combines with J gene TRBJ1-4; D gene uncertain. V was trimmed by 1 base and J by 8 bases, leaving 5 bases between them. The CDR3 has 12 amino acids. DNA for the CDR3: TGTGCCAGCAGTTTAGTGGAAGAAAAACTGTTTTTT. Its translation is CASSLVEEKLFF.

This clonotype was seen only a few times. This chain links TRBV20-1 with TRBJ1-2; no definite D call. The V end was cut by 6 bases, the J end by 3 bases, with 5 bases between. In germline, CDR1 is DFQATT, CDR2 SNEGSKA (reference sequence). There are 10 residues in the CDR3. Here the CDR3 reads CSADYYGYTF. The DNA of the CDR3 is TGCAGTGCGGATTACTATGGCTACACCTTC.

The table lists this clonotype with many counts. This chain connects TRBV24-1 to TRBJ2-5; perhaps TRBD1 as D (6 bases). Germline CDR1 and CDR2: KGHDR and SFDVKD. CDR3 length equals 13 residues. V was trimmed by 0 bases and J by 5 bases, leaving 6 bases between them. The CDR3 is CATSDLTGETQYF. The CDR3 nucleotides read TGTGCCACCAGTGATTTGACAGGGGAGACCCAGTACTTC.

Ten or more counts support this clonotype. The chain uses TRBV5-1 and TRBJ2-7; a weak D match, TRBD2 (6 bases). V gave up 1 base and J gave up 0 bases, with 14 bases separating them. Germline V CDR1 and CDR2: SGHRS, YFSETQ. The CDR3 extends over 16 amino acids. CDR3: CASSLFVGGPSYEQYF. CDR3 bases: TGCGCCAGCAGCTTGTTCGTTGGAGGGCCCTCCTACGAGCAGTACTTC.

The sample holds many counts of this clonotype. The V and J genes are TRBV6-2 or TRBV6-3 and TRBJ2-7; tentatively, D is TRBD2 (5 bases). Germline CDR1 is MNHEY and CDR2 is SVGEGT. CDR3 length: 14 amino acids. Trimming stripped 2 bases from V and 4 bases from J, with 12 bases between. CDR3 region: CASSYTGVKYEQYF. The CDR3 DNA is TGTGCCAGCAGTTACACCGGGGTCAAGTACGAGCAGTACTTC.

This clonotype was observed many times. The V and J genes are TRBV29-1 and TRBJ1-2; no clear D gene. Germline V gene lookup returns CDR1 SQVTM and CDR2 ANQGSEA. CDR3 length: 10 amino acids. The V gene lost 6 bases and the J gene lost 6 bases, with 8 bases spanning the gap. The CDR3 here is CSVRVDGYTF. CDR3 in DNA: TGCAGCGTAAGGGTGGATGGCTACACCTTC. Looking up the rest from reference TRBV29-1 and TRBJ1-2 gives the full variable domain: SAVISQKPSRDICQRGTSLTIQCQVDSQVTMMFWYRQQPGQSLTLIATANQGSEATYESGFVIDKFPISRPNLTFSTLTVSNMSPEDSSIYLCSVRVDGYTFGSGTRLTVV.

This clonotype was found many times. The rearrangement uses TRBV5-1 and TRBJ2-5; no reliable D call. CDR3 size: 14 residues. Germline V gives CDR1 SGHRS, CDR2 YFSETQ. V was pared by 0 bases and J by 1 base, with 7 bases between. The CDR3, as DNA: TGCGCCAGCAGCTTGGGGTCGGCCCAAGAGACCCAGTACTTC. Translation: CASSLGSAQETQYF.

This clonotype was seen just once. It is likely a read error, because the conserved phenylalanine at the end of the CDR3 is missing. The chain joins TRBV12-3 or TRBV12-4 to TRBJ1-2; TRBD1 is a possible D gene (6 bases). CDR3 length equals 16 residues. Trimming cost V 6 bases and J 6 bases, with 23 bases left between them. CDR3 coding DNA: TGTGCCAGCAGCCATATGAACAGGGACGCTCGTCATGGCTACACCTTA. Translated: CASSHMNRDARHGYTL.